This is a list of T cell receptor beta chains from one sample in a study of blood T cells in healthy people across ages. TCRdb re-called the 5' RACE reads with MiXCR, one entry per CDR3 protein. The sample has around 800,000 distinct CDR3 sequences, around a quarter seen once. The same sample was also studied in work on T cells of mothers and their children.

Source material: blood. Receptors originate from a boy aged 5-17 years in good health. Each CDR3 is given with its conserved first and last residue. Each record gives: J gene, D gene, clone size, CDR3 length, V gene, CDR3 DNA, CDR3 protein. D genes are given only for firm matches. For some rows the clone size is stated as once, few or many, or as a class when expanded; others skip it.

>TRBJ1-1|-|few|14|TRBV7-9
TGTGCCAGCAGCGAGCAGGGTAAATACACTGAAGCTTTCTTT
CASSEQGKYTEAFF
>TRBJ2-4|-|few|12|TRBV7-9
TGTGCCAGCAGCTTGTCGACAGATTTTCAGTACTTC
CASSLSTDFQYF
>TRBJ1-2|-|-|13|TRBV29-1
TGCAGCGTTGCCCCCCAGGATCGCTATGGCTACACCTTC
CSVAPQDRYGYTF
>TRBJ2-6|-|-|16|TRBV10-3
TGTGCCATCGAGGCAGGGGCCGATTCTGGGGCCAACGTCCTGACTTTC
CAIEAGADSGANVLTF
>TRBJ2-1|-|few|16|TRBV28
TGTGCCAGCAGTTTCTCCCGGACAGTCAATTACAATGAGCAGTTCTTC
CASSFSRTVNYNEQFF
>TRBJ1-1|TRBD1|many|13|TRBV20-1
TGCAGTGCTGGGACCGGGACAGACACTGAAGCTTTCTTT
CSAGTGTDTEAFF
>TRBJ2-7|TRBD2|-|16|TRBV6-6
TGTGCCAGCAGTTTCCGGGGACTAGCACCGGGAGGCGAGCAGTACTTC
CASSFRGLAPGGEQYF
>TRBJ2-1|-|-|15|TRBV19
TGTGCCAGTAGTATAGGGCGGCCTAATCACAATGAGCAGTTCTTC
CASSIGRPNHNEQFF
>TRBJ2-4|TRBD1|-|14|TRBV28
TGTGCCAGCAGCCCCGGAGGACAGGGAAACATTCAGTACTTC
CASSPGGQGNIQYF
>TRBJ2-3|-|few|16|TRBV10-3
TGTGCCACCCGAGATTTTAGAGATGTAGTCACAGATACGCAGTATTTT
CATRDFRDVVTDTQYF
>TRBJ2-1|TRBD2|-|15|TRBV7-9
TGTGCCAGCAGCGTCGGGACTACAACCTACAATGAGCAGTTCTTC
CASSVGTTTYNEQFF
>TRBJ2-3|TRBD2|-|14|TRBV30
TGTGCCTGGAGTAGCGGGACTTCAACAGATACGCAGTATTTT
CAWSSGTSTDTQYF
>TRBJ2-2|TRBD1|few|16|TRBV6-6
TGTGCCAGCAGACCGCGGCCGGGACAGGGGATGGGGGAGCTGTTTTTT
CASRPRPGQGMGELFF
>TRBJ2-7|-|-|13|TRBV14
TGTGCCAGCAGCCAAGATTTGAAGTACGAGCAGTACTTC
CASSQDLKYEQYF
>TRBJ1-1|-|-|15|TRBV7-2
TGTGCCAGCAGCTCACCCGGGGCCCTGGGGACTGAAGCTTTCTTT
CASSSPGALGTEAFF
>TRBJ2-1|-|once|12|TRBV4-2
TGTGCCAGCAGCCAAGCACCTTATGAGCAGTTCTTC
CASSQAPYEQFF
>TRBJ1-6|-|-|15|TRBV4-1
TGCGCCAGCAGCCAAGGAGACGGGAACAATTCACCCCTCCACTTT
CASSQGDGNNSPLHF
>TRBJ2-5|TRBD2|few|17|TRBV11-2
TGTGCCAGCAGCTTAGGAGGACTAGCGGGGATCAAAGAGACCCAGTACTTC
CASSLGGLAGIKETQYF
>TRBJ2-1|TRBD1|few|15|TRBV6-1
TGTGCCAGCAGGGGAGACAGGGCTCTGTACAATGAGCAGTTCTTC
CASRGDRALYNEQFF
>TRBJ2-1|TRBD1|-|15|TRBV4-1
TGCGCCAGCAGCCCACGACAGGGAACCGCCTATGAGCAGTTCTTC
CASSPRQGTAYEQFF
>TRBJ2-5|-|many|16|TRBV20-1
TGCAGTGCAAAAGGGGCACCGGGGGCCCTCCAAGAGACCCAGTACTTC
CSAKGAPGALQETQYF
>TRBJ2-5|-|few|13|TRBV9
TGTGCCCTTCGAAGGGAACGGCAAGAGACCCAGTACTTC
CALRRERQETQYF
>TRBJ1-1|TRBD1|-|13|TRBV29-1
TGCAGCGCCGACAGGGCTATGAACACTGAAGCTTTCTTT
CSADRAMNTEAFF
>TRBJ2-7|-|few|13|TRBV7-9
TGTGCCAGCAGCTTAGCGGGGGCCAACGAGCAGTACTTC
CASSLAGANEQYF